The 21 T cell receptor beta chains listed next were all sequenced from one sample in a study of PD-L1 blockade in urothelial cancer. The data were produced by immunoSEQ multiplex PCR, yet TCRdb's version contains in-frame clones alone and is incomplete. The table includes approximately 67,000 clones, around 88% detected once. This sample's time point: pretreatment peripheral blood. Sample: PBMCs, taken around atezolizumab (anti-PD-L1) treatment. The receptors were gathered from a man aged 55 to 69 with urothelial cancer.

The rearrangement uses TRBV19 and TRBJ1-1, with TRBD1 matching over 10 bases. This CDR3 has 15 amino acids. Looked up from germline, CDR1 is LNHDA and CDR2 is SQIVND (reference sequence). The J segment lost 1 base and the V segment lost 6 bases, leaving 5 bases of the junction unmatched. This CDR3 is CASRLRDRGNTEAFF. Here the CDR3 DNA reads TGTGCCAGTAGATTGAGGGACAGGGGGAACACTGAAGCTTTCTTT.

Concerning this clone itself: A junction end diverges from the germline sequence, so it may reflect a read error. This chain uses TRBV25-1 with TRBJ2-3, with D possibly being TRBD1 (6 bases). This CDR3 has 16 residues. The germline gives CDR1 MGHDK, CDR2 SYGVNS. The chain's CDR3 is CASSQSALGATYTQYF. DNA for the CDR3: TGTGCCAGCAGTCAATCGGCTTTGGGGGCCACATATACGCAGTATTTT.

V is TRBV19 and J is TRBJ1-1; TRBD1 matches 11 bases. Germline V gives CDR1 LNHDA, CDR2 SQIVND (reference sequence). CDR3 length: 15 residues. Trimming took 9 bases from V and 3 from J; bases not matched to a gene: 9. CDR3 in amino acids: CASGGTGGRDTEAFF. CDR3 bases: TGTGCCAGCGGAGGGACAGGGGGAAGGGACACTGAAGCTTTCTTT. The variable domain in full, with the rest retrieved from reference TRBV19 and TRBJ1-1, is DGGITQSPKYLFRKEGQNVTLSCEQNLNHDAMYWYRQDPGQGLRLIYYSQIVNDFQKGDIAEGYSVSREKKESFPLTVTSAQKNPTAFYLCASGGTGGRDTEAFFGQGTRLTVV.

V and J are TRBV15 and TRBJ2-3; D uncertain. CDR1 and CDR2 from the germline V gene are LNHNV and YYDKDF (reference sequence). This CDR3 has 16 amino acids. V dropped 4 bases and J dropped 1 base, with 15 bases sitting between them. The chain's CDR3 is CATSTFLRGGTDTQYF. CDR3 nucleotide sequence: TGTGCCACCAGCACTTTCTTAAGAGGCGGCACAGATACGCAGTATTTT.

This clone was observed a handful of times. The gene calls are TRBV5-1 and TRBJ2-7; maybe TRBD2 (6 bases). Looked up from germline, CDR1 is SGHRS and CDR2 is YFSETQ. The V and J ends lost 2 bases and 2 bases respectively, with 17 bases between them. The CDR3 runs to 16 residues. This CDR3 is CASSLGERVPPYEQYF. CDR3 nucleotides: TGCGCCAGCAGCTTAGGGGAGCGGGTCCCACCCTACGAGCAGTACTTC.

The CDR3 sequence: CASSQPGQRNTIYF. CDR3 in DNA: TGCGCCAGCAGCCAACCGGGACAACGGAACACCATATATTTT. The chain couples TRBV4-1 to TRBJ1-3, with TRBD1 as a possible D gene (6 bases). Trimming pared 2 bases from V and 7 bases from J, leaving 12 bases between. The CDR3 extends over 14 amino acids. Per germline, CDR1 MGHRA and CDR2 YSYEKL.

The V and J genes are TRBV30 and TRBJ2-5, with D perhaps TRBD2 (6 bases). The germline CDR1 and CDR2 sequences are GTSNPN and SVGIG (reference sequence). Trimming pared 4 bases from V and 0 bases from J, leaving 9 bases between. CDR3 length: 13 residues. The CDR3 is CAWMGDYQETQYF. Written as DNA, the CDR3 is TGTGCCTGGATGGGGGACTACCAAGAGACCCAGTACTTC.

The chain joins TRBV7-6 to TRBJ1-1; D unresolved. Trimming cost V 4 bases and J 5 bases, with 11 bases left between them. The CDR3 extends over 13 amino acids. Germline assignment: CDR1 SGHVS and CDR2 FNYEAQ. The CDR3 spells CASSSLQNTEAFF. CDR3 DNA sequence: TGTGCCAGCAGCTCACTCCAAAATACTGAAGCTTTCTTT. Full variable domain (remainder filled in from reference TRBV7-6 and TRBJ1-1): GAGVSQSPRYKVTKRGQDVALRCDPISGHVSLYWYRQALGQGPEFLTYFNYEAQQDKSGLPNDRFSAERPEGSISTLTIQRTEQRDSAMYRCASSSLQNTEAFFGQGTRLTVV.

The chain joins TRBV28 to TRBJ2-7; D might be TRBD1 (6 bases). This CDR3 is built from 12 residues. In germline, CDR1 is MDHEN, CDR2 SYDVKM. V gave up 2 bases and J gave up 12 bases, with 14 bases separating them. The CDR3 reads CASSLPGQPPYF. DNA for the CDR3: TGTGCCAGCAGTTTACCCGGACAGCCTCCGTACTTC.

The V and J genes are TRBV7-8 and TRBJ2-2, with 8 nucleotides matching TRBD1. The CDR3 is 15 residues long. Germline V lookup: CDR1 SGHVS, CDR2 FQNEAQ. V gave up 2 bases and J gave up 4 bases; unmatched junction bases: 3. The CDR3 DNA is TGTGCCAGCAGCTTAAGGACAGGGTCCACCGGGGAGCTGTTTTTT. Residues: CASSLRTGSTGELFF.

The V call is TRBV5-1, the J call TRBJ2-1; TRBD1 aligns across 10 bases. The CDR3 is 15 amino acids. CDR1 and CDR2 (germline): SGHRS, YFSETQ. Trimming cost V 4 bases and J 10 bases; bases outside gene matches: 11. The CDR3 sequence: CASSKPGTGEEEQFF. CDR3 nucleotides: TGCGCCAGCAGCAAACCCGGGACAGGGGAGGAAGAGCAGTTCTTC.

This CDR3 is CASSAGGTGVEKLFF. CDR3 DNA sequence: TGTGCCAGTAGTGCCGGAGGGACAGGGGTTGAAAAACTGTTTTTT. J is TRBJ1-4 and V is TRBV19; TRBD1 aligns across 10 bases. J was trimmed by 7 bases and V by 5 bases; bases with no gene match: 7. The germline V gene has CDR1 LNHDA and CDR2 SQIVND (reference sequence). The CDR3 length is 15 residues.

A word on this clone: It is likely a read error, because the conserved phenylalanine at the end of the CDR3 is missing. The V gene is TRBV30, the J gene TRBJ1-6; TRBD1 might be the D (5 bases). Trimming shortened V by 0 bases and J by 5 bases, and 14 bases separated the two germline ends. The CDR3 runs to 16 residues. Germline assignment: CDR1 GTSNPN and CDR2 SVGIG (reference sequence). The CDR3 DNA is TGTGCCTGGAGTGTAGCAGGGCTCCTCAATAATTCACCCCTCCACCTT. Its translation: CAWSVAGLLNNSPLHL.

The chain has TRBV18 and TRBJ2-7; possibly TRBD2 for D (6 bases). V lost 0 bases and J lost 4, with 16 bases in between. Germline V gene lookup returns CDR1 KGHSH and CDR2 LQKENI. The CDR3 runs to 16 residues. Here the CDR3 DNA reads TGTGCCAGCTCACCACCGACTAGTCCAAGGGGTTACGAGCAGTACTTC. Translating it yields CASSPPTSPRGYEQYF.

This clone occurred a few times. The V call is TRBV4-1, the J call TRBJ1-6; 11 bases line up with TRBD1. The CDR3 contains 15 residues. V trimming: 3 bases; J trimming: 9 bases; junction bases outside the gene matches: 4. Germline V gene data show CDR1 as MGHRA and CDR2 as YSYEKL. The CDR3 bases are TGCGCCAGCAGCCATCCGGGACAGGGGGGTTCACCCCTCCACTTT. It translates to CASSHPGQGGSPLHF.

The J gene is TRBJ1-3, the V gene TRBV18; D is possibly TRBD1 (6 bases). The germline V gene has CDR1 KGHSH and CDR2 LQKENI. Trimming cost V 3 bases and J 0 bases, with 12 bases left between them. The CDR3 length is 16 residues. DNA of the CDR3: TGTGCCAGCTCACCCGCGGACAGCGCCTCTGGAAACACCATATATTTT. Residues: CASSPADSASGNTIYF.

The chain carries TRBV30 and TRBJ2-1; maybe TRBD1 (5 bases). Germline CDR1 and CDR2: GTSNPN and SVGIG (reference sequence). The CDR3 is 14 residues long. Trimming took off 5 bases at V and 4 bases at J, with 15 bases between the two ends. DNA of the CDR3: TGTGCCTGGCAACTCCTGACAGCGTACAATGAGCAGTTCTTC. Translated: CAWQLLTAYNEQFF.

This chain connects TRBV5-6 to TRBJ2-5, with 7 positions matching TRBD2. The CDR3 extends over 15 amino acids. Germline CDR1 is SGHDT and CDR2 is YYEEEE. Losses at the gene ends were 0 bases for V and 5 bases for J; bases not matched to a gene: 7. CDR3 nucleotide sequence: TGTGCCAGCAGCTTGGTCTGGGGAGGGCAGGAGACCCAGTACTTC. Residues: CASSLVWGGQETQYF. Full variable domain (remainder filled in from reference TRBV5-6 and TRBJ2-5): DAGVTQSPTHLIKTRGQQVTLRCSPKSGHDTVSWYQQALGQGPQFIFQYYEEEERQRGNFPDRFSGHQFPNYSSELNVNALLLGDSALYLCASSLVWGGQETQYFGPGTRLLVL.

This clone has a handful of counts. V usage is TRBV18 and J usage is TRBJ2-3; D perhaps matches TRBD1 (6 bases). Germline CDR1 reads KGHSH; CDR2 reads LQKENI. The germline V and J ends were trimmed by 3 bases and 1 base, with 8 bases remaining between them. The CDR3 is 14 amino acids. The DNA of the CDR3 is TGTGCCAGCTCACCGAACAGGGGCACAGATACGCAGTATTTT. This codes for CASSPNRGTDTQYF.

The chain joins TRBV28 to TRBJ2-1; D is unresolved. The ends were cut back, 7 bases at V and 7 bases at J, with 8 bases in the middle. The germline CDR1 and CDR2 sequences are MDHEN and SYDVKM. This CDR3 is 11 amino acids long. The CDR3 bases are TGTGCCAGCATATTCAGTAATGAGCAGTTCTTC. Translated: CASIFSNEQFF.

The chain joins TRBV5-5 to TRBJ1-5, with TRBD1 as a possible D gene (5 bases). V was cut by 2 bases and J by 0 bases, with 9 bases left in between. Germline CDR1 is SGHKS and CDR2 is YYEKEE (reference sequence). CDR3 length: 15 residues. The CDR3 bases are TGTGCCAGCAGCTTAATCGGGGGTAGCAATCAGCCCCAGCATTTT. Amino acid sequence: CASSLIGGSNQPQHF.